This T cell receptor beta chain emerged from a study of CD8+ T cells in alopecia areata. Overall study context: Patients in the study were on tofacitinib for 6 to 18 months, then off it for 6 months.

Reverse transcription of extracted RNA yielded cDNA, which provided the sequencing template. TCRdb keeps only in-frame clones here, not all; method: immunoSEQ multiplex PCR. Seen here are a few hundred thousand clones, approximately 72% observed once, and the top ten hold 0.95% to 1.5%. The study's findings and limits: Scalp sample sequencing also detects resident alphabeta T cells of normal skin.

A note on this clone: The target antigen is unknown.

Trimming cost V 0 bases and J 1 base, with 10 bases left between them. Germline V gives CDR1 MNHNY, CDR2 SVGAGI (reference sequence). The CDR3 covers 15 residues. The treatment denotes: oral pan-JAK inhibitor, 5-10 mg twice daily. This receptor was taken from a human donor with alopecia areata. This chain joins TRBV6-6 and TRBJ2-7; D is unclear. The material sequenced was CD4+ T cells sorted from blood, taken between weeks 44 and 45, from a patient treated with tofacitinib. CDR3 in amino acids: CASSYSIDGSYEQYF. In DNA form, the CDR3 reads TGTGCCAGCAGTTACTCGATAGACGGATCCTACGAGCAGTACTTC.